This TCR beta chain appears in the sequencing data of a study of CD8+CD57+ T cells in acquired aplastic anemia (dated by TCRdb to 2016 to 2019). Broadly, across the study: DNA extracted from sorted CD4+ and CD8+ cells had a mean of 3.2 ug, with a range of 0.2 to 27.4 ug. A CD8+CD57+ expansion meant a frequency higher than the mean frequency seen in healthy subjects. Overall results and qualifications from the work: Between patients and healthy controls, no significant difference in CD8+ Simpson's diversity was found (P=0.060). Roughly 30 CD8+ CDR3 sequences were shared between patients and controls but appeared highly expressed in patients and within their immunodominant clones.

In the germline V gene, CDR1 corresponds to KGHDR and CDR2 to SFDVKD. The V end loses 0 bases and the J end loses 7 bases, and a stretch of 5 bases separates them. From the cysteine up to the phenylalanine, the CDR3 has a length of 12 residues. The retained sequence is limited to the CDR3, 36 bases, with the frame set at the first base. The patients picked for sequencing were ones in whom flow cytometry had shown an expansion of CD8+CD57+ cells. Every patient had severe acquired aplastic anemia, diagnosed using the International Study of Aplastic Anemia and Agranulocytosis and Camitta criteria. Patients had received no therapy at the time of blood sampling. The study deep-sequenced TCR repertoires of sorted CD4+ and CD8+ blood T cells from severe aplastic anemia patients and healthy subjects. In the USA, patient enrollment took place under clinicaltrials.gov protocols 00001620, 01623167, 00001397, 00071045, 00081523 and 00961064. Ficoll-Paque density gradient centrifugation was used to isolate peripheral blood mononuclear cells. Before DNA extraction, CD4+ and CD8+ T cells were sorted with FACS or magnetic beads.

This clonotype occurred a few times. There is no known antigen for this receptor. One base away there is no much larger clone; base qualities are not given. Genomic DNA served as template for TCR beta VDJ combination and CDR3 sequence profiling. TCR repertoire sequencing was run on an Illumina HiSeq 2000. The authors processed their data as follows. TRBV/TRBJ rearrangement plots, CDR3 size and DJ length profiles, and Simpson's diversity index were used to evaluate the repertoires. The most abundant DNA sequence in the deep sequencing data was defined as the immunodominant clone. CDR3 amino acid sequences were screened for sharing across subjects and were compared with published repertoires and the VDJdb database. Using fastp trimming at Q25 and MiXCR clonotype assembly, TCRdb reanalyzed the public sequencing data and kept in-frame beta chains. Identical CDR3 protein sequences are pooled into one entry, listed with their most common genes and DNA. The V and J calls were not made by the authors but by TCRdb's processing. For this sample the table gives about half a million distinct CDR3 sequences, of which around 30% were detected only once. Nearly 0.85% of the sample lies in the top ten.

Sequencing input: sorted CD4+, CD8+, or CD8+CD57+ T cells (not recorded which) from PBMCs. The receptor comes from a human donor with aplastic anemia. Recombination connected TRBV24-1 to TRBJ2-5; there is no confident call for the D gene. In nucleotides, the sequence is TGTGCCACCAGTGATTTGAGAACGACCCAGTACTTC. This sequence encodes CATSDLRTTQYF.